The clone carrying this T cell receptor beta chain has a handful of counts. The data originate from a study of ipilimumab plus nivolumab after autologous stem cell transplantation. V was trimmed by 1 base and J by 10 bases, leaving 16 bases between them. The germline CDR1 and CDR2 sequences are GTSNPN and SVGIG (reference sequence). This CDR3 contains 13 residues. Sequencing used immunoSEQ multiplex PCR; TCRdb keeps in-frame clones, though not all of them. This table holds about 20,000 clones, just under 75% found once. The source is a male donor with diffuse large B-cell lymphoma. The specimen was PBMCs, collected in a trial of ipilimumab plus nivolumab as post-transplant consolidation. The V gene is TRBV30, the J gene TRBJ1-1; the D is unclear. The CDR3: CAWSENLLVRAFF. The CDR3 DNA follows: TGTGCCTGGAGTGAGAATCTTTTGGTACGAGCTTTCTTT.